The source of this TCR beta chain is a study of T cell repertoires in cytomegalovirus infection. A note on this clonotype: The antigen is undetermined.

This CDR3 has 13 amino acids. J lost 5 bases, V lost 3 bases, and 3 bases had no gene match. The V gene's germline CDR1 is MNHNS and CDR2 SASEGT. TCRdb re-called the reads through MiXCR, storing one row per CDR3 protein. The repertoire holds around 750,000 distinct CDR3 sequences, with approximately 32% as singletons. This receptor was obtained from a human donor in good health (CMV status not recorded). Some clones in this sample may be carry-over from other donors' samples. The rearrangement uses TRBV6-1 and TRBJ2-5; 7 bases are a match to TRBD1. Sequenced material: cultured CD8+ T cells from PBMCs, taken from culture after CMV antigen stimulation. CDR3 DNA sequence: TGTGCCAGCAGTGAGCTGGGACAGGAGACCCAGTACTTC. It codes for CASSELGQETQYF.